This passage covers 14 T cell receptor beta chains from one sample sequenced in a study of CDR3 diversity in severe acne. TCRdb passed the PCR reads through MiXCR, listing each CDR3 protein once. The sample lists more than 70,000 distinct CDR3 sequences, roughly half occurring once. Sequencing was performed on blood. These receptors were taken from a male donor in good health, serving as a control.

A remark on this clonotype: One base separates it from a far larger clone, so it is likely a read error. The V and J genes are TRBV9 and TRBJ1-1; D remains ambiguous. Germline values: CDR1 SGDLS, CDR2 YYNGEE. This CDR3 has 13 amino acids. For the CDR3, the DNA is TGTGCCAGCAGCGTAGGCCAGAACACTGAAGCTTCCTTT. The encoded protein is CASSVGQNTEASF.

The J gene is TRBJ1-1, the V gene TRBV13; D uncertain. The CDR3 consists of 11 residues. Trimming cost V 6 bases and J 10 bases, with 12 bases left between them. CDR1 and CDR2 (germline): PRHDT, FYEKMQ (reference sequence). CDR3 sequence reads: CASSRTEGAFF. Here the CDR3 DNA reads TGTGCCAGCAGTCGGACGGAGGGAGCTTTCTTT.

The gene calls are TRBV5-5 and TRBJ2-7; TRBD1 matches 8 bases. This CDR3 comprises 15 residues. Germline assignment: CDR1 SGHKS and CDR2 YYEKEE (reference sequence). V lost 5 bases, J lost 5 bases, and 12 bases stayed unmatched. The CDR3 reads CASSGNRGYTHEQYF. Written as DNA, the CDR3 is TGTGCCAGCAGTGGAAACAGGGGGTATACCCACGAGCAGTACTTC.

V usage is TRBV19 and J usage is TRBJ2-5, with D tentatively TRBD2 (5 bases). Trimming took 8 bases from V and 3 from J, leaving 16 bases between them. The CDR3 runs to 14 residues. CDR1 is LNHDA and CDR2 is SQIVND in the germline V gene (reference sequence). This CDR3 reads CASGPRTRKETQYF. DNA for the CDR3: TGTGCCAGTGGCCCGCGGACTCGTAAAGAGACCCAGTACTTC.

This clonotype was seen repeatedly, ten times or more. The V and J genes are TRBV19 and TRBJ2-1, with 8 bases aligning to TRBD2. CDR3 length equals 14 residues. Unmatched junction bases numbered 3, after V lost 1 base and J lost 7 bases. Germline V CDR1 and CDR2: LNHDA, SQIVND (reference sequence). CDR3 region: CASSIAGGNNEQFF. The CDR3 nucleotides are TGTGCCAGTAGTATAGCGGGAGGGAATAATGAGCAGTTCTTC.

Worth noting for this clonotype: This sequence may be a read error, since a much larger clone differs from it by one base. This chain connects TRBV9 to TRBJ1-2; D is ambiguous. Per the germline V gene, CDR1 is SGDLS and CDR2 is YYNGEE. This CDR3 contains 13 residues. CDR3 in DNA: TGTGCCAGCAGCCGGACGGTGAACTATGGCTACGCCTTC. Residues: CASSRTVNYGYAF.

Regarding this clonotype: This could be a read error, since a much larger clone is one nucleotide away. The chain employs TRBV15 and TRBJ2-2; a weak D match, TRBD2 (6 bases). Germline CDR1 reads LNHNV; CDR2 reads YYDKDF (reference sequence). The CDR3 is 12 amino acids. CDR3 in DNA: TGTGCCACCAGCAGAGCTGACGGGGGGCTGTTTTTT. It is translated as CATSRADGGLFF.

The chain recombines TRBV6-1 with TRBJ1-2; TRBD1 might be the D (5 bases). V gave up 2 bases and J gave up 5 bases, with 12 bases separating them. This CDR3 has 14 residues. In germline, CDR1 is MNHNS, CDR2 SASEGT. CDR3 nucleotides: TGTGCCAGCAGTGAAAGTATTACAGGTTATGGCTACACCTTC. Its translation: CASSESITGYGYTF.

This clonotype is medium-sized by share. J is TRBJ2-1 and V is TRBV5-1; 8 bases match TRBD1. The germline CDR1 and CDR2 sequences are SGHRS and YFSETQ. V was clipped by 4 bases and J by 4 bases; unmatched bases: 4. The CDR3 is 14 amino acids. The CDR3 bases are TGCGCCAGCAGCCCGGGACAGGTATACAATGAGCAGTTCTTC. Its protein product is CASSPGQVYNEQFF.

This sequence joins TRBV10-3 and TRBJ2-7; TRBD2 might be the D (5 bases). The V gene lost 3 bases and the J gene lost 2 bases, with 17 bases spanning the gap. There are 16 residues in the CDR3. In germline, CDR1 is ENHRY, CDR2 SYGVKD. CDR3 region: CAISEAVGSKPYEQYF. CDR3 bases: TGTGCCATCAGTGAAGCGGTGGGATCGAAGCCCTACGAGCAGTACTTC.

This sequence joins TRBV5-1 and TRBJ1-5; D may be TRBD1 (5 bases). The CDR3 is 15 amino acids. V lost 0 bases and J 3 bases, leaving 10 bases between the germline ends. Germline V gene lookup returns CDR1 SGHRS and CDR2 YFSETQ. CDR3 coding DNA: TGCGCCAGCAGCTTGGATGCAGGGTCCAATCAGCCCCAGCATTTT. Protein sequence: CASSLDAGSNQPQHF.

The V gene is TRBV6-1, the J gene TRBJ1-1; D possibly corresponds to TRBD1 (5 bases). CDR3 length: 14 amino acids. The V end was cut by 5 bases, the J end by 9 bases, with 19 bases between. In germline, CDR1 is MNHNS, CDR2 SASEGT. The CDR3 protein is CASSYSYQGRQAFF. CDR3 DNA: TGTGCCAGCAGTTACTCCTACCAGGGCAGACAAGCTTTCTTT.

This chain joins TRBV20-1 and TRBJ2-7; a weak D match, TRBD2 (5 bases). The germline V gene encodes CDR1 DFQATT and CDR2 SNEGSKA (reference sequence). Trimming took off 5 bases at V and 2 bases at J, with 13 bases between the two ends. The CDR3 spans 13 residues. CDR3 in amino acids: CSAPKDGAYEQYF. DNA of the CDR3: TGCAGTGCTCCAAAGGACGGGGCCTACGAGCAGTACTTC.

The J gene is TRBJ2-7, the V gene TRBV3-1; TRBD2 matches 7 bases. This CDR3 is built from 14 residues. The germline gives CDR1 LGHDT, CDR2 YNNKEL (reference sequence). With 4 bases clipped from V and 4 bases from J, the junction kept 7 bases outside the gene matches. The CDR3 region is CASSPRGRGYEQYF. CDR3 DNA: TGTGCCAGCAGCCCCCGCGGGAGAGGGTACGAGCAGTACTTC.